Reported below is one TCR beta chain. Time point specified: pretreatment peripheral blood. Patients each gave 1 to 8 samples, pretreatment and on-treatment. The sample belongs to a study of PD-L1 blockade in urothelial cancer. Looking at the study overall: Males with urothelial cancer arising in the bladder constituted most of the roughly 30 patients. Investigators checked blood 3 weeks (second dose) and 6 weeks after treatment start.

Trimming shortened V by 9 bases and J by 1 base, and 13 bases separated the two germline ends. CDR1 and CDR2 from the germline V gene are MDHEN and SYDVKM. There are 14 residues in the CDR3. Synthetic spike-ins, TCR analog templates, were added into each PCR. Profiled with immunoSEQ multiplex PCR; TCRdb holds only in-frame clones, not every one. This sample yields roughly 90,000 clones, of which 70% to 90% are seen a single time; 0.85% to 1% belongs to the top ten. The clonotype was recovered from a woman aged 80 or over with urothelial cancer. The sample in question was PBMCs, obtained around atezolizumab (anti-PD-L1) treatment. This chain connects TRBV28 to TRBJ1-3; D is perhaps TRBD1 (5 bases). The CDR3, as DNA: TGTGCCAGTATAACCACAGGATCTGGAAACACCATATATTTT. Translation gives CASITTGSGNTIYF.